The clone carrying this T cell receptor (beta chain) occurred a few times. Its cognate antigen is unknown. The Oncomine TCR Beta short-read assay sequenced DNA from cultured CD4+ T cells. Someone extracted genomic DNA from cultured CD4+ T cells. TCRdb ran MiXCR on the PCR reads and lists one entry per CDR3 protein. The data show about 20,000 distinct CDR3 sequences, approximately 32% seen once. This CDR3 is 13 amino acids long. V was clipped by 0 bases and J by 2 bases, with 2 bases between them. The germline V gene has CDR1 MNHEY and CDR2 SVGAGI. Noted treatment: roughly ten-day PBMC culture with coronavirus spike peptide pools or control peptides (ViraFEST assay). This sample is drawn from a study of vaccination and CD4 T cells after COVID-19. About the study: Two of the convalescents were Hispanic, and convalescents were six males and four females.

Material: cultured CD4+ T cells from blood. This sequence joins TRBV6-5 and TRBJ1-3; D is unclear. The sequence was obtained from a human donor with COVID-19. The CDR3 loop reads CASSYSTGNTIYF. The CDR3 DNA follows: TGTGCCAGCAGTTACTCGACTGGAAACACCATATATTTT.